Sequencing of this TCR beta chain was carried out in a study of T-cell reconstitution after alpha-beta-depleted transplantation in children. Unique molecular identifiers were incorporated into the prepared TCRbeta library. Each CDR3 protein is one row after TCRdb ran MiXCR on the PCR reads. The table has around 380,000 distinct CDR3 sequences, approximately 11% seen once. Trimming removed 5 bases from V and 7 bases from J, with 12 bases in between. CDR3 length equals 13 residues. This chain links TRBV12-3 or TRBV12-4 with TRBJ2-1; D gene uncertain. The TCR comes from a human donor who donated a stem cell graft to a child with acute myeloid leukemia. The sample was PBMCs from the stem cell graft donor, taken from the stem cell graft. Here the CDR3 reads CASSDMVRNEQFF. In DNA form, the CDR3 reads TGTGCCAGCAGTGATATGGTGCGGAATGAGCAGTTCTTC.